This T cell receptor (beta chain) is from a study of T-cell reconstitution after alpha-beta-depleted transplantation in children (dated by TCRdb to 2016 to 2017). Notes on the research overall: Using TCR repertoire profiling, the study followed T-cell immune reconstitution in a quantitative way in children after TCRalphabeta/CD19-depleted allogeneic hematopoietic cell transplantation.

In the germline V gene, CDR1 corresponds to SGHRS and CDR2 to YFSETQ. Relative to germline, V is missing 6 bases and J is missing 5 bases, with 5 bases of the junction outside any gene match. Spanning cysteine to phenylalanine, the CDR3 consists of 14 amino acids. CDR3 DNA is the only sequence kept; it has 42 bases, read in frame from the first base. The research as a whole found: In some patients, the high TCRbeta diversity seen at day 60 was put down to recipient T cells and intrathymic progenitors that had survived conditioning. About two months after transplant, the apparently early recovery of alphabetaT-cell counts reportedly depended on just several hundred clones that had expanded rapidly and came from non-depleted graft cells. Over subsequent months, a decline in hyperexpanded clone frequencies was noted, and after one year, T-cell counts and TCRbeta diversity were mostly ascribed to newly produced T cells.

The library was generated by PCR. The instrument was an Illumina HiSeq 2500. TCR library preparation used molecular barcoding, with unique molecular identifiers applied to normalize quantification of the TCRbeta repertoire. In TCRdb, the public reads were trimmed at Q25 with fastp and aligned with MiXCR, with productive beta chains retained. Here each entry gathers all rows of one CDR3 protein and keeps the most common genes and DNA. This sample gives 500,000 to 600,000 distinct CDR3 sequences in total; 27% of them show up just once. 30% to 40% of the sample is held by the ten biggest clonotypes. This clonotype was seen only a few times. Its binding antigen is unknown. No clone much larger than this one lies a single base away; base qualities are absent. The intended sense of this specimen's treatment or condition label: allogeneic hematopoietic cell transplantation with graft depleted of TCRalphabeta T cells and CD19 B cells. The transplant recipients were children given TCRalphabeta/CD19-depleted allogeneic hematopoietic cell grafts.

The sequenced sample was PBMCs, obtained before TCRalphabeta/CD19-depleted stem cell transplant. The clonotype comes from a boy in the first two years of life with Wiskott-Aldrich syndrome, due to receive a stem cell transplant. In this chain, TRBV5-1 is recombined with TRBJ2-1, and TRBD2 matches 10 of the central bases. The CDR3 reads CASTRTSGDNEQFF. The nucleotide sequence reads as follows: TGCGCCAGCACCAGGACTAGCGGTGACAATGAGCAGTTCTTC. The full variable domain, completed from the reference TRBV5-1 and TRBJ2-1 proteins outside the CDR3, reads KAGVTQTPRYLIKTRGQQVTLSCSPISGHRSVSWYQQTPGQGLQFLFEYFSETQRNKGNFPGRFSGRQFSNSRSEMNVSTLELGDSALYLCASTRTSGDNEQFFGPGTRLTVL.